The 18 T cell receptor beta chains reported below all come from one sample, sequenced in a study of CD8 T cells in ankylosing spondylitis (TCRdb year 2017). The library was produced with 5' RACE. The run used an Illumina HiSeq 2500. TCRdb applied fastp at Q25 and MiXCR to the public reads, then kept only in-frame beta chains. All rows with the same CDR3 protein become a single entry with the most common DNA and genes. The sample profile shows a few hundred thousand distinct CDR3 sequences; 20% to 25% of them were found once. About 12% of the sample goes to the ten largest clones. Material: blood, either unsorted or a sorted T cell fraction (not recorded which). Source of these receptors: a male donor with ankylosing spondylitis or in good health (not recorded which).

This clonotype has a handful of counts. This sequence joins TRBV5-4 and TRBJ2-7, with 7 nucleotides matching TRBD1. Unmatched junction bases numbered 7, after V lost 4 bases and J lost 3 bases. CDR1 is SGHNT, CDR2 YYREEE, per germline (reference sequence). The CDR3 length is 14 residues. In nucleotides, the CDR3 is TGTGCCAGCAGCCTTAACAGGGGCGGCTACGAGCAGTACTTC. It specifies CASSLNRGGYEQYF.

The V gene is TRBV3-1, the J gene TRBJ2-1; 14 bases agree with TRBD2. The CDR3 consists of 15 residues. Losses at the gene ends were 4 bases for V and 9 bases for J; bases not matched to a gene: 5. Looked up from germline, CDR1 is LGHDT and CDR2 is YNNKEL (reference sequence). The CDR3: CASSPRLAGGTEQFF. As DNA, the CDR3 is TGTGCCAGCAGCCCCAGACTAGCGGGGGGGACTGAGCAGTTCTTC.

The gene calls are TRBV7-9 and TRBJ2-7, with D possibly TRBD1 on 5 matching bases. CDR1 and CDR2 (germline): SEHNR, FQNEAQ (reference sequence). V was cut by 1 base and J by 2 bases, with 12 bases left in between. The CDR3 contains 15 residues. CDR3 region: CASSLGGVHPYEQYF. Written as DNA, the CDR3 is TGTGCCAGCAGCTTAGGGGGCGTACACCCCTACGAGCAGTACTTC.

This rearrangement joins TRBV6-1 to TRBJ1-3; 9 bases are shared with TRBD1. The V gene's germline CDR1 is MNHNS and CDR2 SASEGT. The CDR3 is 17 residues long. With V trimmed by 6 bases and J by 2 bases, 11 bases remained unmatched. CDR3 sequence (DNA): TGTGCCAGCAGCATGGCGACAGGGGGGTTTCCTGGAAACACCATATATTTT. This codes for CASSMATGGFPGNTIYF.

The chain links TRBV27 to TRBJ1-2, with D maybe TRBD1 (5 bases). The V gene's germline CDR1 is MNHEY and CDR2 SMNVEV (reference sequence). This CDR3 has 16 residues. The V end was cut by 4 bases, the J end by 5 bases, with 20 bases between. CDR3 coding DNA: TGTGCCAGCAGTTCCAACCGGGACGGTTACATTTATGGCTACACCTTC. It yields the protein CASSSNRDGYIYGYTF.

This clonotype was seen many times. V usage is TRBV3-1 and J usage is TRBJ2-7; TRBD1 aligns across 9 bases. Trimming cost V 4 bases and J 0 bases; bases outside gene matches: 4. CDR1 and CDR2 from the germline V gene are LGHDT and YNNKEL (reference sequence). This CDR3 contains 15 residues. In DNA form, the CDR3 reads TGTGCCAGCAGCCCCACAGGGGGCGCCTCCTACGAGCAGTACTTC. This encodes CASSPTGGASYEQYF.

Of note for this clonotype: The germline gene is not matched at one end of the junction; a read error may be the cause. The chain joins TRBV28 to TRBJ1-4, with D unresolved. The germline gives CDR1 MDHEN, CDR2 SYDVKM. This CDR3 is built from 10 residues. DNA for the CDR3: TGTGCCAGCAGTTTATTTGCAGCAATTTTT. Translated: CASSLFAAIF.

The V gene is TRBV12-3 or TRBV12-4, the J gene TRBJ1-4; TRBD1 might be the D (5 bases). V lost 6 bases and J 10 bases, leaving 15 bases between the germline ends. CDR3 length equals 13 residues. The DNA for the CDR3 is TGTGCCAGCAGGGGGCCCCTTGGCGGAAAACTGTTTTTT. Residues: CASRGPLGGKLFF.

This clonotype was counted between two and nine times. The chain carries TRBV7-6 and TRBJ2-1; a weak D match, TRBD2 (5 bases). The V and J ends lost 2 bases and 3 bases respectively, with 20 bases between them. Per germline, CDR1 SGHVS and CDR2 FNYEAQ. The CDR3 contains 18 residues. The CDR3 nucleotides read TGTGCCAGCAGCTTACTCCGTCGCCGGGATCGGGGCTACAATGAGCAGTTCTTC. This gives the protein CASSLLRRRDRGYNEQFF.

This clonotype turned up a few times. CDR3 sequence reads: CAWSETDTQYF. In nucleotides, the CDR3 is TGTGCCTGGAGTGAGACGGATACGCAGTATTTT. This chain links TRBV30 with TRBJ2-3; no firm D call. Germline V gives CDR1 GTSNPN, CDR2 SVGIG (reference sequence). CDR3 size: 11 residues. V was pared by 1 base and J by 6 bases, with 5 bases between. Filled out from reference TRBV30 and TRBJ2-3, the complete variable domain reads SQTIHQWPATLVQPVGSPLSLECTVEGTSNPNLYWYRQAAGRGLQLLFYSVGIGQISSEVPQNLSASRPQDRQFILSSKKLLLSDSGFYLCAWSETDTQYFGPGTRLTVL.

This chain uses TRBV7-9 with TRBJ1-5; D remains ambiguous. The V end lost 0 bases, the J end lost 7 bases, and 7 bases lay between the germline ends. The CDR3 is 13 amino acids. Germline lookup yields CDR1 SEHNR and CDR2 FQNEAQ (reference sequence). The CDR3 loop is CASSLANGQPQHF. The CDR3 DNA reads as TGTGCCAGCAGCTTAGCGAATGGACAGCCCCAGCATTTT.

This rearrangement joins TRBV12-3 or TRBV12-4 to TRBJ2-1; D may be TRBD1 (7 bases). The CDR3 contains 16 residues. Deletions cut 5 bases from V and 4 bases from J, with 18 bases between. The CDR3 DNA is TGTGCCAGCAGTCTCACCAGGGGGGTCCTATACAATGAGCAGTTCTTC. It is translated as CASSLTRGVLYNEQFF.

In its sample, this clonotype was seen a few times. The rearrangement links TRBV5-1 to TRBJ1-6; possibly TRBD1 for D (5 bases). V lost 5 bases, J lost 9 bases, and 12 bases lay in between. The CDR3 has 13 residues. Germline CDR1 reads SGHRS; CDR2 reads YFSETQ. The CDR3 loop is CASRWGDTSPLHF. Here the CDR3 DNA reads TGCGCCAGCAGATGGGGGGATACTTCACCCCTCCACTTT.

This clonotype was seen a few times. The chain carries TRBV12-3 or TRBV12-4 and TRBJ2-2; the match to TRBD2 covers 15 bases. J was trimmed by 1 base and V by 2 bases; bases with no gene match: 8. The CDR3 contains 20 residues. CDR3 sequence reads: CASSLPPRTSGGGNTGELFF. The CDR3 coding sequence is TGTGCCAGCAGTTTACCCCCGCGGACTAGCGGGGGGGGGAACACCGGGGAGCTGTTTTTT.

The chain uses TRBV2 and TRBJ2-7, with D perhaps matching TRBD1 (6 bases). The CDR3 loop spans 14 amino acids. The V and J ends lost 3 bases and 3 bases respectively, with 12 bases between them. Looked up from germline, CDR1 is SNHLY and CDR2 is FYNNEI. CDR3 bases: TGTGCCAGCAGTGACCAGGGGTATAGCTACGAGCAGTACTTC. Translation gives CASSDQGYSYEQYF.

This clonotype showed up just a few times. V and J are TRBV29-1 and TRBJ2-5, with a tentative D call TRBD2 (5 bases). This CDR3 spans 13 amino acids. The germline V gene has CDR1 SQVTM and CDR2 ANQGSEA. V lost 3 bases and J 4 bases, leaving 12 bases between the germline ends. CDR3 nucleotides: TGCAGCGTTGAGGATATGGGGAGAGAGACCCAGTACTTC. This translates into CSVEDMGRETQYF.

The V call is TRBV11-2, the J call TRBJ2-1, with D unresolved. Germline V gene sequence: CDR1 SGHAT, CDR2 FQNNGV. The V end lost 1 base, the J end lost 8 bases, and 15 bases lay between the germline ends. CDR3 size: 15 residues. The CDR3 DNA follows: TGTGCCAGCAGCTTAGGATACGGGTCCCTGGATGAGCAGTTCTTC. Its translation: CASSLGYGSLDEQFF.

The chain uses TRBV20-1 and TRBJ2-5; 7 nucleotides line up with TRBD1. The CDR3 covers 15 residues. CDR1 DFQATT and CDR2 SNEGSKA come from the germline V gene (reference sequence). The CDR3, as DNA: TGCAGCTCTTCTGGGGGACAGCGCTGGGGGGAGACCCAGTACTTC. It is translated as CSSSGGQRWGETQYF.